This T cell receptor (beta chain) was recorded in a study of T cells after yellow fever vaccination. Note on this clonotype: Its antigen is as yet unknown.

TCRdb re-called the 5' RACE reads with MiXCR, one entry per CDR3 protein. The repertoire has 300,000 to 400,000 distinct CDR3 sequences, roughly 10% of them found once; the top ten carry approximately 3.3%. The CDR3 loop spans 16 amino acids. Germline V CDR1 and CDR2: MNHEY, SVGAGI. The germline V and J ends were trimmed by 0 bases and 6 bases, with 16 bases remaining between them. The study's findings and limits: Abundant clonotypes from the bulk population could have been carried over as contaminants into FACS-sorted repertoires.

The rearrangement links TRBV6-5 to TRBJ2-3; TRBD1 is a possible D gene (5 bases). The TCR was taken from a man younger than 35 who received the YFV17D yellow fever vaccine. This material consisted of CD4+ T cells sorted from PBMCs, taken 45 days after the yellow fever booster vaccination. The CDR3 nucleotides read TGTGCCAGCAGTTACTCGAAAGGCCTAGGGGCGGATACGCAGTATTTT. Its translation is CASSYSKGLGADTQYF.